The TCR beta chain under discussion was sequenced for a study of T-cell memory formation after mild COVID-19. About the research overall: Clusters were largely donor specific.

Concerning this clonotype: Its specificity is not known.

Trimming left V 4 bases short and J 4 bases short, with 16 bases between. Per germline, CDR1 SEHNR and CDR2 FQNEAQ (reference sequence). This CDR3 spans 15 amino acids. TCRdb independently ran MiXCR on the 5' RACE reads; one entry per CDR3 protein. The sample records 110,000 to 150,000 distinct CDR3 sequences, around 15% being singletons. Study-wide results and caveats: Whether day 37 second-wave clones are SARS-CoV-2-specific was not confirmed.

Material for sequencing was PBMCs or a T cell subset sorted from them (not recorded which). The chain carries TRBV7-9 and TRBJ2-5, with D maybe TRBD2 (6 bases). The TCR comes from an adult woman who had mild COVID-19 (a few samples of this study predate the infection). Cell type and time point are not known. The CDR3 DNA reads TGTGCCAGCAGCTCGAGCGACGGACTAAGAGAGACCCAGTACTTC. Translating gives CASSSSDGLRETQYF.